This TCR beta chain was found in a study of blood T cell repertoires in COVID-19. Study processing details: From reference gene primer amplification, estimates of nucleated cell counts were derived. Repertoires were generated with immunoSEQ multiplex PCR, while TCRdb's copy carries only in-frame clones and drops some. V and J calls and clone size are those listed in that table; D and trimming were worked out from the DNA. The table includes approximately 250,000 clones, less than 95% detected once. Germline CDR1 reads MDHEN; CDR2 reads SYDVKM. V was pared by 6 bases and J by 1 base, with 15 bases between. The CDR3 spans 16 residues.

The receptor was isolated from a man aged 35 to 55 who had been exposed to COVID-19. The rearrangement joins TRBV28 to TRBJ2-2; D perhaps matches TRBD1 (6 bases). The material sequenced was PBMCs or T cells enriched from blood (not recorded which). The CDR3 region is CASSLQGSLNTGELFF. CDR3 in DNA: TGTGCCAGCAGCCTCCAGGGGAGTTTGAACACCGGGGAGCTGTTTTTT.